This paragraph reports one T cell receptor beta chain. V was cut by 3 bases and J by 0 bases, with 10 bases left in between. CDR3 length: 15 amino acids. This sample is part of a study of blood T cell repertoires in COVID-19. Study as a whole: Samples representing acute and convalescent COVID-19 were sourced from the United States, Italy and Spain. The analysed material was cDNA or gDNA that came from T cells, B-cell-depleted T cells, or PBMCs.

Authors' methods: Amplification with reference gene primers provided the estimates of nucleated cell counts. Only in-frame clones appear in the TCRdb table, and some are missing; sequencing was by immunoSEQ multiplex PCR. V and J calls and clone size are given by that table; D and trimming were obtained from the DNA. This table has some 330,000 clones, 88% appearing once. The sample was peripheral blood. This chain links TRBV5-7 with TRBJ1-3; the D gene is possibly TRBD1 (6 bases). TRBV5-7 is treated as an ORF (open reading frame) with a function not yet certain. This receptor was obtained from a woman aged 45 to 65 with active or convalescent COVID-19. The CDR3 bases are TGTGCCAGCAGCTGTACAGGGAGCTCTGGAAACACCATATATTTT. As protein: CASSCTGSSGNTIYF.